This T cell receptor (beta chain) was sequenced for a study of monozygotic twins with inflammatory bowel disease. Whole-study results and caveats: Researchers reported no repertoire similarity difference between concordant and discordant twins, possibly from limited power.

Concerning this clonotype itself: Its antigen is not known.

TCRdb re-called the 5' RACE reads and catalogs CDR3 proteins one per entry, DNA excluded. Its listing shows approximately 340,000 distinct CDR3 sequences. CDR3 size: 12 residues. Germline V gene lookup returns CDR1 SGHRS and CDR2 YFSETQ. Donors each contributed one blood sample measuring 2.5 ml. The sequencing input was blood. The TCR comes from a human donor with ulcerative colitis or Crohn's disease, or a healthy co-twin of an affected twin (not recorded which). This rearrangement joins TRBV5-1 to TRBJ2-1. CDR3: CASREGVGEQFF.